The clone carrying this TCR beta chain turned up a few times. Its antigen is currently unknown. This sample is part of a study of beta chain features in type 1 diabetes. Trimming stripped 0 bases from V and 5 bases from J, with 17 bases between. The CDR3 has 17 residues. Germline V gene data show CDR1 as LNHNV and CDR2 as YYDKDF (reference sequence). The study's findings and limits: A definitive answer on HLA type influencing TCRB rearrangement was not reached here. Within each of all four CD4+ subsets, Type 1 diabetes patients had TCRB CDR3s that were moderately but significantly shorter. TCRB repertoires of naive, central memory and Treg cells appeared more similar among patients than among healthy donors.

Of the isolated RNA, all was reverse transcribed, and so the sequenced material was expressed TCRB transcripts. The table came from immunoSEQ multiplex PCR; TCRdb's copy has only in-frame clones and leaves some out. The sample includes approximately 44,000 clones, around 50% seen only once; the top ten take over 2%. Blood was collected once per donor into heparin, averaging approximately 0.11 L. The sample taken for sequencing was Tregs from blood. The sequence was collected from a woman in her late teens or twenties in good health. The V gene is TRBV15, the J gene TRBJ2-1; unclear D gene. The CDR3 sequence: CATSRDYLGGVDNEQFF. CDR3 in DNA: TGTGCCACCAGCAGAGATTATCTAGGCGGAGTCGACAATGAGCAGTTCTTC.